The T cell receptor (beta chain) described here comes from a study of PD-1 blockade in classical Hodgkin lymphoma. Findings and limits, study-wide: Similar baseline diversity was found in complete responders and newly diagnosed patients. Significantly greater TCR diversity emerged by C4D1 in CD4+ cells but not CD8+ cells. Some patients started nivolumab under 1 year after ASCT, and they were excluded.

The CDR3 sequence is 15 residues long. Germline assignment: CDR1 MNHEY and CDR2 SMNVEV (reference sequence). Profiled with immunoSEQ multiplex PCR; TCRdb holds only in-frame clones, not every one. The sample consists of about 25,000 clones, 70% to 80% of them appearing once. The patients all showed relapse after autologous stem cell transplantation, while their brentuximab vedotin exposure varied. Notes on this clone: Its cognate antigen is unknown.

The TCR originated in a human donor with classical Hodgkin lymphoma. The sequences come from peripheral blood mononuclear cells (PBMCs), collected before the second cycle of nivolumab. The gene calls are TRBV27 and TRBJ2-5; 7 bases are a match to TRBD1. The J call may be incorrect, as the DNA end agrees better with TRBJ2-7. The DNA of the CDR3 is TGTGCCAGCAAGAGGTGGGCACAGGGGCCCTACGAGCAGTACTTC. Translation: CASKRWAQGPYEQYF.